This TCR beta chain was identified in a study of cytomegalovirus exposure and HLA in healthy donors. Findings and caveats of the study: A later analysis showed TCR association rates differing by HLA locus, peaking at DRB1 and lowest at HLA-C. Most TCR sequences were seen very rarely across donors, but some public TCRs occurred in many. Association of a missense DCLRE1C variant with TCR beta V- and J-gene trimming was reported in a later analysis.

PCR was performed using 60 Vbeta and 13 Jbeta primers. Under the authors' procedure: Per a later analysis, the number of unique TCR beta chains was about 80 million, of which about 11 million were shared. Only in-frame clones appear in the TCRdb table, and some are missing; sequencing was by immunoSEQ multiplex PCR. The V and J calls and the clone size are those of that table, but D and trimming were determined from the DNA. The table has about 87,000 clones, roughly 72% seen once; the top ten hold more than 20%. Germline V gene lookup returns CDR1 SEHNR and CDR2 FQNEAQ (reference sequence). V was pared by 1 base and J by 2 bases, with 12 bases between. The CDR3 is made up of 15 amino acids. A single count supports this clone. Its antigen is currently unknown.

The origin of this receptor is a man in his thirties or forties in good health and CMV-seropositive. This chain joins TRBV7-9 and TRBJ2-7; D possibly corresponds to TRBD2 (5 bases). Material: PBMCs. CDR3 protein: CASSLVWTGAYEQYF. Written as DNA, the CDR3 is TGTGCCAGCAGCTTAGTTTGGACTGGGGCCTACGAGCAGTACTTC.